The entry below describes one T cell receptor (beta chain). The antigen is unknown. Data came from immunoSEQ multiplex PCR; TCRdb stores just in-frame clones and leaves some out. The sample shows about 50,000 clones, 85% to 90% of them seen only once. The data belong to a study of OX40 agonist ivuxolimab in advanced cancers. Study at large: Every 2 weeks, patients got intravenous ivuxolimab at one of six dose levels (0.01-10 mg/kg).

From germline, CDR1 is SGHRS and CDR2 YFSETQ. Trimming cost V 6 bases and J 1 base, with 13 bases left between them. The CDR3 runs 14 residues. Study-level findings and limits: Which antigen the expanded peripheral T cells recognized is unknown.

The TCR comes from an adult with an advanced solid tumor such as melanoma, head and neck, liver or kidney cancer. This sequence joins TRBV5-1 and TRBJ2-5; D tentatively fits TRBD1 or TRBD2 (6 bases each). This specimen consisted of CD4+ or CD8+ T cells sorted from blood, obtained in a trial of the OX40 agonist ivuxolimab. The DNA of the CDR3 is TGCGCCAGCACCCCCGGGGGCTCCCAAGAGACCCAGTACTTC. Protein product: CASTPGGSQETQYF.